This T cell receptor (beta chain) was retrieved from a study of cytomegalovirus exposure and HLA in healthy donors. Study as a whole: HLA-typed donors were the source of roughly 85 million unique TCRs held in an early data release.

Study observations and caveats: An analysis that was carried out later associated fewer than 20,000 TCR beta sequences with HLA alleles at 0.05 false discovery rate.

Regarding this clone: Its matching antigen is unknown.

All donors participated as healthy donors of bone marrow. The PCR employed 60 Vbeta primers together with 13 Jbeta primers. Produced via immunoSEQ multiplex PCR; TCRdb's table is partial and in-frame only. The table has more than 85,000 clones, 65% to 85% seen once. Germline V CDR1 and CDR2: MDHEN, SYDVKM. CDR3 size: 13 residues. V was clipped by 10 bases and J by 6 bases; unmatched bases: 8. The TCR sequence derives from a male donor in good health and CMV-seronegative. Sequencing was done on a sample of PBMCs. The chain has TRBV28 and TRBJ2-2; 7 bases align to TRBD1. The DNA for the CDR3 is TGTGCCACCTCCCGAACAGGGGCCGGGGAGCTGTTTTTT. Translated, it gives CATSRTGAGELFF.